These 9 T cell receptor beta chains were sequenced from one sample in a study of blood T cells in healthy people across ages. Sample-barcoded 5' priming and a J-beta primer mix drove a second PCR of about 6 to 12 cycles. TCRdb reprocessed the 5' RACE reads with MiXCR, giving one entry per CDR3 protein. The profile shows over 500,000 distinct CDR3 sequences, roughly half of them singletons. The sequencing input was blood. These TCRs come from a woman of 80 years or more in good health.

This clonotype was found once. The rearrangement uses TRBV24-1 and TRBJ2-1; D not certain. Germline-derived CDR1 and CDR2 are KGHDR and SFDVKD. Trimming took off 3 bases at V and 9 bases at J, with 11 bases between the two ends. The CDR3 length is 13 residues. CDR3 in amino acids: CATSDPLSSEQFF. DNA of the CDR3: TGTGCCACCAGTGATCCGCTAAGTAGTGAGCAGTTCTTC.

The chain employs TRBV29-1 and TRBJ2-3; 12 bases are a match to TRBD2. The V gene's germline CDR1 is SQVTM and CDR2 ANQGSEA. With 7 bases clipped from V and 0 bases from J, the junction kept 5 bases outside the gene matches. This CDR3 is 15 amino acids long. The CDR3 loop is CSGGTSGRSTDTQYF. The DNA for the CDR3 is TGCAGCGGTGGGACTAGCGGGCGAAGCACAGATACGCAGTATTTT.

This clonotype has at least ten counts. At one end, the junction sequence differs from germline, possibly due to a read error. The CDR3 nucleotides read TGCAGCGTCGAAGGGGGAAACAATGAGCAGTTCTTC. Encoded protein: CSVEGGNNEQFF. The chain combines TRBV29-1 with TRBJ2-1; a weak D match, TRBD1 (6 bases). From germline, CDR1 is SQVTM and CDR2 ANQGSEA. The CDR3 consists of 12 residues.

The chain carries TRBV7-3 and TRBJ2-1; D is undetermined. The CDR3 length is 13 residues. Germline CDR1 is SGHTA and CDR2 is FQGTGA. Trimming took 2 bases from V and 11 from J, leaving 13 bases between them. Here the CDR3 reads CASSLGLGEKQFF. CDR3 coding DNA: TGTGCCAGCAGCTTAGGTCTAGGCGAGAAGCAGTTCTTC.

The chain is built from TRBV2 and TRBJ2-2; 8 bases align to TRBD1. The V segment lost 4 bases and the J segment 1 base; nucleotides outside the gene matches: 2. The CDR3 sequence is 15 residues long. From germline, CDR1 is SNHLY and CDR2 FYNNEI. Here the CDR3 DNA reads TGTGCCAGCAGTGGGACAGGGAGGAACACCGGGGAGCTGTTTTTT. The encoded protein is CASSGTGRNTGELFF.

The chain couples TRBV5-1 to TRBJ1-5; 7 positions match TRBD1. Looked up from germline, CDR1 is SGHRS and CDR2 is YFSETQ. The CDR3 is 14 residues long. Trimming took 3 bases from V and 7 from J; bases not matched to a gene: 7. The CDR3 spells CASSSGTVGQPQHF. CDR3 sequence (DNA): TGCGCCAGCAGCTCGGGGACAGTGGGCCAGCCCCAGCATTTT.

V is TRBV27 and J is TRBJ1-6; D is undetermined. Trimming cost V 3 bases and J 2 bases, with 11 bases left between them. Germline V lookup: CDR1 MNHEY, CDR2 SMNVEV (reference sequence). This CDR3 comprises 16 residues. DNA of the CDR3: TGTGCCAGCAGTTTTGGTGGGATCACCTATAATTCACCCCTCCACTTT. Translation gives CASSFGGITYNSPLHF.

V gene TRBV25-1 combines with J gene TRBJ2-1; 7 bases map to TRBD1. With V trimmed by 3 bases and J by 6 bases, 8 bases remained unmatched. The germline CDR1 and CDR2 sequences are MGHDK and SYGVNS. CDR3 length: 15 amino acids. CDR3 in DNA: TGTGCCAGCAGTGAGAGGACAGGCCCGGGCAATGAGCAGTTCTTC. This sequence encodes CASSERTGPGNEQFF.

This clonotype was recorded many times. V gene TRBV12-3 or TRBV12-4 combines with J gene TRBJ1-2, with D possibly TRBD1 on 5 matching bases. V was cut by 6 bases and J by 7 bases, with 15 bases left in between. The CDR3 extends over 13 amino acids. CDR3 sequence reads: CASSQAGFSGYTF. DNA of the CDR3: TGTGCCAGCAGCCAAGCAGGGTTCAGTGGCTACACCTTC.